These T cell receptor beta chains were read from a single sample in a study of blood T cell repertoires in COVID-19. Using immunoSEQ multiplex PCR, the repertoire was profiled, and TCRdb retains in-frame clones only, with some absent. Altogether some 400,000 clones are present, about 89% being singletons, with the ten largest covering roughly 0.86%. What was sequenced was PBMCs or T cells enriched from blood (not recorded which). These TCRs come from a woman aged 40 to 50 who had been exposed to COVID-19. Each CDR3 is given with its conserved first and last residue. The D gene is left open where the match is weak. Clone size is shown for a subset of rows, as once, few, many or a class of expanded clone.

j_gene | v_gene | abundance | d_gene | CDR3aa | CDR3nt
TRBJ1-6 | TRBV2 | NA | TRBD1 | CASSVMGTEDSPLHF | TGTGCCAGCAGTGTCATGGGGACAGAAGATTCACCCCTCCACTTT
TRBJ1-2 | TRBV7-2 | NA | NA | CASSSPRAYGYTF | TGTGCCAGCAGCTCTCCCCGCGCCTATGGCTACACCTTC
TRBJ1-2 | TRBV20-1 | NA | TRBD1 | CSASQQGALGYTF | TGCAGTGCTAGTCAGCAGGGGGCGCTTGGCTACACCTTC
TRBJ2-5 | TRBV12-5 | NA | TRBD2 | CASGSGGSQYF | TGTGCTAGTGGTTCGGGGGGGTCCCAGTACTTC
TRBJ2-4 | TRBV2 | NA | TRBD1 | CASSADRGVANIQYF | TGTGCCAGCAGTGCCGACAGGGGAGTTGCAAACATTCAGTACTTC
TRBJ2-1 | TRBV9 | NA | TRBD2 | CASSVGRTSGRGVNEQFF | TGTGCCAGCAGCGTAGGGCGGACTAGCGGGAGGGGGGTCAATGAGCAGTTCTTC
TRBJ1-1 | TRBV11-3 | NA | NA | CASSPPRGRNTEAFF | TGTGCCAGCAGCCCCCCCCGAGGCAGGAACACTGAAGCTTTCTTT
TRBJ2-7 | TRBV5-6 | NA | NA | CASSFRDIGSYEQYF | TGTGCCAGCAGCTTCCGGGACATAGGTTCCTACGAGCAGTACTTC
TRBJ2-6 | TRBV3-1/TRBV3-2 | NA | NA | CASSQVGHGSGANVLTF | TGTGCCAGCAGCCAGGTCGGACATGGCTCTGGGGCCAACGTCCTGACTTTC
TRBJ2-7 | TRBV7-9 | NA | NA | CASSRDTSLLYSYEQYF | TGTGCCAGCAGTCGGGACACCTCACTACTTTACTCCTACGAGCAGTACTTC
TRBJ2-3 | TRBV19 | once | TRBD1 | CASLDRAADTQYF | TGTGCCAGTCTGGACAGGGCCGCAGATACGCAGTATTTT
TRBJ1-5 | TRBV4-3 | NA | NA | CASSQDLTDFSNQPQHF | TGCGCCAGCAGCCAAGATTTGACAGATTTTAGCAATCAGCCCCAGCATTTT
TRBJ1-1 | TRBV19 | NA | NA | CASSMTGDNTEAFF | TGTGCCAGTAGTATGACAGGAGATAACACTGAAGCTTTCTTT
TRBJ2-7 | TRBV27 | NA | TRBD1 | CASSQGQGYGYEQYF | TGTGCCAGCAGTCAAGGACAGGGATATGGGTACGAGCAGTACTTC
TRBJ2-1 | TRBV7-7 | NA | TRBD1 | CASSPWGTGSYNEQFF | TGTGCTAGCAGTCCCTGGGGGACAGGGTCCTACAATGAGCAGTTCTTC
TRBJ2-7 | TRBV11-3 | NA | NA | CASSLVGGISSYEQYF | TGTGCCAGCAGCCTCGTAGGGGGTATTAGCTCCTACGAGCAGTACTTC
TRBJ2-7 | TRBV5-1 | NA | TRBD2 | CASSLAGSGRAYEQYF | TGCGCCAGCAGCTTGGCAGGGAGCGGGAGAGCCTACGAGCAGTACTTC
TRBJ1-1 | TRBV5-5 | NA | TRBD1 | CASSLGVGQGAFF | TGTGCCAGCAGCTTGGGGGTGGGACAGGGTGCTTTCTTT
TRBJ1-1 | TRBV19 | NA | NA | CASSLTGTNTEAFF | TGTGCCAGTAGTTTGACAGGCACAAACACTGAAGCTTTCTTT
TRBJ1-1 | TRBV10-1 | once | NA | CASSEATGNTEAFF | TGCGCCAGCAGTGAGGCGACGGGTAACACTGAAGCTTTCTTT
TRBJ1-1 | TRBV27 | once | NA | CASSFSGGYTEAFF | TGTGCCAGCAGTTTTAGCGGGGGTTACACTGAAGCTTTCTTT
TRBJ2-1 | TRBV11-3 | NA | TRBD1 | CASSFGTGVFFGQFF | TGTGCCAGCAGTTTCGGGACAGGGGTTTTTTTTGGGCAGTTCTTC
TRBJ1-5 | TRBV12-5 | NA | TRBD1 | CASGPGTGTNQPQHF | TGTGCTAGTGGTCCTGGGACAGGCACTAATCAGCCCCAGCATTTT